The 10 T cell receptor beta chains below come from one sample, sequenced in a study of cytomegalovirus exposure and HLA in healthy donors. PCR employed 60 Vbeta and 13 Jbeta primers. Only in-frame clones appear in the TCRdb table, and some are missing; sequencing was by immunoSEQ multiplex PCR. Here the sample spans 150,000 or so clones, around 82% being singletons. Input material: PBMCs. These receptors all come from a woman aged 40-49 years in good health and CMV-seropositive.

The V call is TRBV18, the J call TRBJ2-1, with D perhaps matching TRBD2 (5 bases). This CDR3 spans 14 amino acids. Trimming stripped 4 bases from V and 7 bases from J, with 14 bases between. Germline CDR1 and CDR2: KGHSH and LQKENI. The CDR3 loop is CASSHGLEGNEQFF. The CDR3 region has the DNA TGTGCCAGCTCACACGGACTTGAAGGAAATGAGCAGTTCTTC.

The chain has TRBV2 and TRBJ1-2; D is unclear. The CDR3 length is 14 residues. Germline-derived CDR1 and CDR2 are SNHLY and FYNNEI. With 6 bases removed from V and 3 bases from J, the gap between germline ends came to 14 bases. The CDR3 protein is CASSYDRVDYGYTF. The CDR3 DNA reads as TGTGCCAGCAGCTACGATCGAGTCGACTATGGCTACACCTTC.

The V gene is TRBV6-5, the J gene TRBJ1-6; D is unresolved. The CDR3 contains 15 residues. The germline V gene has CDR1 MNHEY and CDR2 SVGAGI. Trimming cost V 0 bases and J 7 bases, with 10 bases left between them. The CDR3 DNA sequence: TGTGCCAGCAGTTACTCAGGAGCGAGAAATTCACCCCTCCACTTT. Its protein is CASSYSGARNSPLHF.

This clone was detected only a few times. The V and J genes are TRBV18 and TRBJ1-1, with 7 bases identical to TRBD1. V trimming: 3 bases; J trimming: 6 bases; junction bases outside the gene matches: 13. CDR1 and CDR2 from the germline V gene are KGHSH and LQKENI. CDR3 length: 16 residues. The CDR3 reads CASSPGGGGGASEAFF. DNA of the CDR3: TGTGCCAGCTCACCTGGGGGTGGAGGGGGCGCCTCTGAAGCTTTCTTT.

The rearrangement links TRBV10-2 to TRBJ2-7, with TRBD2 matching 9 bases. The germline V gene encodes CDR1 WSHSY and CDR2 SAAADI. The CDR3 runs to 13 residues. The ends lost 6 bases at V and 3 bases at J; junction bases unmatched: 3. The CDR3 protein is CASSGSGGYEQYF. As DNA, the CDR3 is TGCGCCAGCAGCGGTAGCGGGGGCTACGAGCAGTACTTC.

V usage is TRBV28 and J usage is TRBJ1-2; D is undetermined. The CDR3 is 12 amino acids. Germline CDR1 and CDR2: MDHEN and SYDVKM. With 7 bases removed from V and 8 bases from J, the gap between germline ends came to 14 bases. The CDR3 here is CASNSRLRGYTF. The CDR3 DNA reads as TGTGCCAGCAACTCAAGGCTGAGGGGCTACACCTTC.

The genes are TRBV4-1 and TRBJ2-1; 11 bases map to TRBD2. This CDR3 contains 17 residues. J was trimmed by 8 bases and V by 1 base; bases with no gene match: 10. CDR1 and CDR2 from the germline V gene are MGHRA and YSYEKL. CDR3 in amino acids: CASSQGVTSGSNYEQFF. The CDR3 region has the DNA TGCGCCAGCAGCCAAGGCGTTACTAGCGGGAGTAATTATGAGCAGTTCTTC.

The table lists this clone with a count of one. This chain links TRBV27 with TRBJ2-7; unclear D gene. With 0 bases removed from V and 2 bases from J, the gap between germline ends came to 8 bases. Per the germline V gene, CDR1 is MNHEY and CDR2 is SMNVEV (reference sequence). The CDR3 runs to 14 residues. The DNA of the CDR3 is TGTGCCAGCAGTTTATCGGAGCAGCCCTACGAGCAGTACTTC. Its translation is CASSLSEQPYEQYF.

V usage is TRBV5-3 and J usage is TRBJ2-7; 7 bases are a match to TRBD1. TRBV5-3 counts as an open reading frame of uncertain function. This CDR3 comprises 16 residues. V trimming: 2 bases; J trimming: 2 bases; junction bases outside the gene matches: 10. In DNA form, the CDR3 reads TGTGCCAGAAGCTTCCCTAAGGGACAGCTGGCCTACGAGCAGTACTTC. Translated, it gives CARSFPKGQLAYEQYF.

This clone was seen just once. This chain connects TRBV11-2 to TRBJ2-6; weak D call: TRBD2 (6 bases). Germline V gene data show CDR1 as SGHAT and CDR2 as FQNNGV. The V end lost 5 bases, the J end lost 2 bases, and 19 bases lay between the germline ends. This CDR3 region has 18 residues. The CDR3 nucleotides read TGTGCCAGCAGCCTCCGGGCAGGGACTGTCCCTGGGGCCAACGTCCTGACTTTC. It translates to CASSLRAGTVPGANVLTF.